The 29 T cell receptor beta chains presented below share a single source sample, sequenced in a study of blood T cells in healthy people across ages. With a J-beta primer mix and a sample-barcoded 5' primer, a second PCR ran about 7 to 12 cycles. From the 5' RACE reads, TCRdb called clonotypes with MiXCR, one entry per CDR3 protein. The table has around 1.7 million distinct CDR3 sequences, 28% seen once; the top ten hold approximately 7.7%. Sequencing was done on a sample of blood. The receptors were sampled from a woman aged 25 to 39 in good health.

This clonotype was observed a few times. This chain links TRBV11-2 with TRBJ2-7; D is unclear. This CDR3 comprises 15 residues. CDR1 is SGHAT, CDR2 FQNNGV, per germline. Trimming removed 1 base from V and 1 base from J, with 11 bases in between. The CDR3: CASSLAHTTSYEQYF. The CDR3 bases are TGTGCCAGCAGCTTAGCCCACACTACGTCCTACGAGCAGTACTTC.

The CDR3: CASSPTELSNQPQHF. The CDR3 nucleotides read TGTGCCAGCTCTCCGACAGAGCTTAGCAATCAGCCCCAGCATTTT. The gene calls are TRBV18 and TRBJ1-5, with D perhaps TRBD1 (5 bases). Trimming shortened V by 6 bases and J by 0 bases, and 12 bases separated the two germline ends. CDR1 and CDR2 from the germline V gene are KGHSH and LQKENI. CDR3 length: 15 residues.

This chain uses TRBV6-2 or TRBV6-3 with TRBJ2-1, with D perhaps given as TRBD1 or TRBD2 (5 bases each). The V end lost 7 bases, the J end lost 1 base, and 20 bases lay between the germline ends. Germline V gene data show CDR1 as MNHEY and CDR2 as SVGEGT. This CDR3 comprises 17 residues. The CDR3 DNA follows: TGTGCCAGCATTCCTCACATGGGGACGGTATCCTACAATGAGCAGTTCTTC. This gives the protein CASIPHMGTVSYNEQFF.

This clonotype was observed a handful of times. The rearrangement joins TRBV3-1 to TRBJ2-1; a possible D gene is TRBD2 (7 bases). V was trimmed by 0 bases and J by 7 bases, leaving 16 bases between them. The CDR3 has 16 residues. Germline CDR1 and CDR2: LGHDT and YNNKEL (reference sequence). CDR3 nucleotides: TGTGCCAGCAGCCAAGATCCCAGGGAGGGGGGGAATGAGCAGTTCTTC. It encodes CASSQDPREGGNEQFF.

J is TRBJ2-7 and V is TRBV7-2; 9 nucleotides line up with TRBD2. The V segment lost 0 bases and the J segment 0 bases; nucleotides outside the gene matches: 6. Per the germline V gene, CDR1 is SGHTA and CDR2 is FQGNSA. This CDR3 contains 17 residues. In nucleotides, the CDR3 is TGTGCCAGCAGCTTAGCGGATACTAGCGGGTTCTCCTACGAGCAGTACTTC. This encodes CASSLADTSGFSYEQYF.

This clonotype has a handful of counts. The chain uses TRBV6-5 and TRBJ2-1; TRBD2 agrees at 8 bases. The V gene's germline CDR1 is MNHEY and CDR2 SVGAGI. This CDR3 comprises 14 residues. The J segment lost 4 bases and the V segment lost 6 bases, leaving 5 bases of the junction unmatched. In DNA, the CDR3 is TGTGCCAGCAGCCGGGGGGGCCGGTACAATGAGCAGTTCTTC. Its protein product is CASSRGGRYNEQFF.

This clonotype was seen many times. The gene calls are TRBV28 and TRBJ2-7; D is perhaps TRBD2 (7 bases). This CDR3 is 15 amino acids long. The V and J ends lost 5 bases and 6 bases respectively, with 20 bases between them. CDR1 and CDR2 from the germline V gene are MDHEN and SYDVKM. The CDR3 region is CASSPDGGLSFEQYF. In DNA, the CDR3 is TGTGCCAGCAGTCCCGACGGGGGGCTGTCGTTCGAGCAGTACTTC.

V usage is TRBV5-1 and J usage is TRBJ2-3, with 7 bases matching TRBD2. The trim removed 2 bases at V and 4 bases at J, leaving 16 bases unmatched. The CDR3 has 18 amino acids. Germline V gives CDR1 SGHRS, CDR2 YFSETQ. The CDR3 region has the DNA TGCGCCAGCAGCTTCCCCCGCGGGGGAGCAAAGGCAGCAGATACGCAGTATTTT. It is translated as CASSFPRGGAKAADTQYF.

Notes on this clonotype: A read error is possible here, since a much larger clone lies one base away. V and J are TRBV4-1 and TRBJ2-5; TRBD2 matches 8 bases. This CDR3 comprises 15 residues. In germline, CDR1 is MGHRA, CDR2 YSYEKL. The CDR3: CASSPSGGSQGTQYF. Written as DNA, the CDR3 is TGCGCCAGCAGCCCGAGCGGGGGAAGCCAAGGGACCCAGTACTTC.

The rearrangement uses TRBV12-3 or TRBV12-4 and TRBJ2-3; TRBD2 matches at 12 bases. V gave up 6 bases and J gave up 3 bases; unmatched junction bases: 16. The CDR3 spans 19 residues. This chain's CDR3 is CASRAAGLAGGRTTDTQYF. The DNA of the CDR3 is TGTGCCAGCAGGGCCGCGGGGCTAGCGGGGGGGCGCACAACAGATACGCAGTATTTT.

The chain carries TRBV20-1 and TRBJ1-2; 12 bases match TRBD1. CDR1 is DFQATT, CDR2 SNEGSKA, per germline (reference sequence). The CDR3 totals 16 residues. V was clipped by 0 bases and J by 8 bases; unmatched bases: 10. The CDR3 DNA follows: TGCAGTGCTAGAGATCTTCCCGGGACAGGGGGCACGGGCTACACCTTC. It translates to CSARDLPGTGGTGYTF.

V is TRBV30 and J is TRBJ2-3; D perhaps matches TRBD1 (5 bases). Germline lookup yields CDR1 GTSNPN and CDR2 SVGIG (reference sequence). V lost 6 bases and J lost 2, with 15 bases in between. This CDR3 spans 14 amino acids. The CDR3 nucleotides read TGTGCCTGCGCTTTAGGGGCGTTCACAGATACGCAGTATTTT. Translating gives CACALGAFTDTQYF. Together with reference TRBV30 and TRBJ2-3, the CDR3 gives the full variable domain: SQTIHQWPATLVQPVGSPLSLECTVEGTSNPNLYWYRQAAGRGLQLLFYSVGIGQISSEVPQNLSASRPQDRQFILSSKKLLLSDSGFYLCACALGAFTDTQYFGPGTRLTVL.

For the CDR3, the DNA is TGTGCCAGCAGCGGTGACAGGGTCACTGAAGCTTTCTTT. Translation: CASSGDRVTEAFF. V usage is TRBV9 and J usage is TRBJ1-1; 7 bases map to TRBD1. CDR1 is SGDLS, CDR2 YYNGEE, per germline. The V gene end was trimmed by 3 bases and the J gene end by 4 bases; junction bases not matched to a gene: 3. The CDR3 consists of 13 residues.

This chain connects TRBV6-5 to TRBJ2-3, with D possibly matching TRBD2 (6 bases). This CDR3 contains 17 residues. CDR1 and CDR2 (germline): MNHEY, SVGAGI. V lost 3 bases and J 1 base, leaving 17 bases between the germline ends. CDR3 coding DNA: TGTGCCAGCAGTTATTCATCCCGGGAGTCGGGCACAGATACGCAGTATTTT. Its translation: CASSYSSRESGTDTQYF.

In its sample, this clonotype was seen many times. This rearrangement joins TRBV5-5 to TRBJ2-7; 12 bases line up with TRBD2. With V trimmed by 4 bases and J by 5 bases, 13 bases remained unmatched. CDR3 length equals 17 residues. Germline CDR1 and CDR2: SGHKS and YYEKEE (reference sequence). CDR3 region: CASSPRSSGGAVHEQYF. CDR3 in DNA: TGTGCCAGCAGCCCAAGGTCTAGCGGGGGGGCCGTCCACGAGCAGTACTTC.

This clonotype was observed a few times. This chain joins TRBV6-5 and TRBJ2-7, with a possible D match to TRBD2 (6 bases). V lost 7 bases, J lost 6 bases, and 13 bases lay in between. This CDR3 has 12 residues. Germline V gene sequence: CDR1 MNHEY, CDR2 SVGAGI. CDR3 residues: CASKTSSGEQYF. The CDR3 coding sequence is TGTGCCAGCAAAACTAGCTCGGGCGAGCAGTACTTC.

This clonotype was counted between two and nine times. J is TRBJ2-1 and V is TRBV14, with 7 bases identical to TRBD2. The CDR3 extends over 13 amino acids. V trimming: 3 bases; J trimming: 8 bases; junction bases outside the gene matches: 4. Germline CDR1 SGHDN, CDR2 FVKESK. CDR3 DNA sequence: TGTGCCAGCAGCCACACCGGGAGGCATGAGCAGTTCTTC. This sequence encodes CASSHTGRHEQFF.

The chain is built from TRBV11-2 and TRBJ2-3; no clear D gene. The CDR3 runs 14 residues. The ends were cut back, 5 bases at V and 2 bases at J, with 11 bases in the middle. Germline V gene data show CDR1 as SGHAT and CDR2 as FQNNGV. The chain's CDR3 is CASSPGIYTDTQYF. CDR3 coding DNA: TGTGCCAGCAGCCCTGGGATCTACACAGATACGCAGTATTTT.

Here the CDR3 reads CASSQEPGRGYTF. For the CDR3, the DNA is TGCGCCAGCAGCCAAGAACCGGGGCGCGGCTACACCTTC. The chain has TRBV4-3 and TRBJ1-2, with D tentatively TRBD1 (5 bases). CDR1 and CDR2 from the germline V gene are LGHNA and YSLEER. V dropped 0 bases and J dropped 8 bases, with 10 bases sitting between them. The CDR3 is 13 amino acids.

This clonotype was recorded many times. This chain links TRBV4-1 with TRBJ1-1; the D gene is possibly TRBD1 (5 bases). From germline, CDR1 is MGHRA and CDR2 YSYEKL. CDR3 length: 15 amino acids. The V end lost 0 bases, the J end lost 4 bases, and 12 bases lay between the germline ends. As DNA, the CDR3 is TGCGCCAGCAGCCAAGATCCTGGCGGGGGCACTGAAGCTTTCTTT. Amino acid sequence: CASSQDPGGGTEAFF.

This clonotype came up a few times. At one end, the junction sequence differs from germline, possibly due to a read error. The CDR3 here is CAGSRGTGDNEQFF. The CDR3 nucleotides read TGTGCCGGCAGCAGAGGGACAGGGGACAATGAGCAGTTCTTC. V usage is TRBV7-9 and J usage is TRBJ2-1; 10 bases agree with TRBD1. Germline CDR1 is SEHNR and CDR2 is FQNEAQ (reference sequence). The CDR3 sequence is 14 residues long.

The genes are TRBV4-1 and TRBJ2-1; D is possibly TRBD1 or TRBD2 (5 bases each). The V gene lost 1 base and the J gene lost 0 bases, with 16 bases spanning the gap. The CDR3 has 18 residues. CDR1 and CDR2 (germline): MGHRA, YSYEKL. The CDR3: CASSQGPWGSSSYNEQFF. The DNA of the CDR3 is TGCGCCAGCAGCCAAGGCCCCTGGGGGTCGAGCTCCTACAATGAGCAGTTCTTC.

This clonotype was observed a handful of times. The chain has TRBV29-1 and TRBJ1-3; 8 bases align to TRBD1. V gave up 6 bases and J gave up 7 bases; unmatched junction bases: 8. Germline V lookup: CDR1 SQVTM, CDR2 ANQGSEA. CDR3 length equals 13 residues. The CDR3 DNA follows: TGCAGCGTAAGCAGCGGACAGGGCAACACCATATATTTT. Residues: CSVSSGQGNTIYF.

This clonotype has more than one count but fewer than ten. The chain joins TRBV7-2 to TRBJ2-1; tentatively, D is TRBD2 (6 bases). Trimming shortened V by 7 bases and J by 12 bases, and 13 bases separated the two germline ends. Germline CDR1 is SGHTA and CDR2 is FQGNSA. The CDR3 totals 11 residues. The CDR3 DNA reads TGTGCCAGCACCCCGACTAGGCGGCAGTTCTTC. Protein: CASTPTRRQFF.

V and J are TRBV29-1 and TRBJ2-7; 11 nucleotides agree with TRBD2. The V gene end was trimmed by 6 bases and the J gene end by 3 bases; junction bases not matched to a gene: 13. The germline V gene has CDR1 SQVTM and CDR2 ANQGSEA. This CDR3 region has 16 residues. CDR3 in DNA: TGCAGCGTCACCACTACCCTCACTAGCGGGAGCTACGAGCAGTACTTC. Translating it yields CSVTTTLTSGSYEQYF.

V usage is TRBV7-2 and J usage is TRBJ1-2; weak D call: TRBD1 (5 bases). The ends were cut back, 8 bases at V and 4 bases at J, with 14 bases in the middle. CDR1 is SGHTA and CDR2 is FQGNSA in the germline V gene. The CDR3 is made up of 13 amino acids. CDR3 DNA: TGTGCCAGCTCTGAGGGACCCCCCTATGGCTACACCTTC. Translation: CASSEGPPYGYTF.

The chain recombines TRBV10-3 with TRBJ2-3; 9 nucleotides match TRBD2. Per germline, CDR1 ENHRY and CDR2 SYGVKD. This CDR3 has 16 amino acids. Trimming took 7 bases from V and 3 from J; bases not matched to a gene: 11. Here the CDR3 reads CAINSGGLKGTDTQYF. DNA of the CDR3: TGTGCCATCAACAGCGGGGGGCTTAAGGGGACAGATACGCAGTATTTT.

To note about this clonotype: Mismatch with germline at one junction end may stem from a read error. V and J are TRBV12-3 or TRBV12-4 and TRBJ2-3; D may correspond to TRBD1 or TRBD2 (7 bases each). The CDR3 sequence is 15 residues long. The CDR3 reads CASSLGGVGTDAQYF. In DNA, the CDR3 is TGTGCCAGCAGTTTGGGAGGGGTGGGGACAGATGCGCAGTATTTT.

The chain combines TRBV11-2 with TRBJ2-1, with no clear D. V lost 6 bases, J lost 6 bases, and 9 bases lay in between. Germline CDR1 reads SGHAT; CDR2 reads FQNNGV. The CDR3 extends over 12 amino acids. The CDR3 sequence is CASRIIANEQFF. CDR3 nucleotides: TGTGCCAGCAGAATAATAGCCAATGAGCAGTTCTTC.